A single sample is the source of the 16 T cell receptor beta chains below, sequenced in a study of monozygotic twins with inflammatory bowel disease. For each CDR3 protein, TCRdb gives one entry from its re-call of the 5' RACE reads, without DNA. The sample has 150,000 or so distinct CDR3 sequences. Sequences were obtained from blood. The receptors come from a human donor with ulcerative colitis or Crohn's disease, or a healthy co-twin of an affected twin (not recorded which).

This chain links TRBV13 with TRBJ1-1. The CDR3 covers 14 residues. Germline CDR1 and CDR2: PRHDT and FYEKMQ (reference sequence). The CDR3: CASSLGQPNTEAFF.

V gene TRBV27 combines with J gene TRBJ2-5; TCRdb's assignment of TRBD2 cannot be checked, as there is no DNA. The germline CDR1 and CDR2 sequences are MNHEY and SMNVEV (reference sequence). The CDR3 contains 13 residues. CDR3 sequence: CASSGRRVETQYF.

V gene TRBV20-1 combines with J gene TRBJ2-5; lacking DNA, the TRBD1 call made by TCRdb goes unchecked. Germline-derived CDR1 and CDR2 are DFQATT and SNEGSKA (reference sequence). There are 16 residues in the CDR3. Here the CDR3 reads CSARDRPQGFGETQYF.

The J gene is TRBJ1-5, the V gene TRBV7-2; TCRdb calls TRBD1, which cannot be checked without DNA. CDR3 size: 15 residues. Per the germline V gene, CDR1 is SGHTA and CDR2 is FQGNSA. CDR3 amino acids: CASSPRGGGGQPQHF.

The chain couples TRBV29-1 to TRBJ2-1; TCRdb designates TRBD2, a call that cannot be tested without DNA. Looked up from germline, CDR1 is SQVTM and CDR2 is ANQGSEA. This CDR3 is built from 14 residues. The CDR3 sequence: CSVEGLAVNNEQFF.

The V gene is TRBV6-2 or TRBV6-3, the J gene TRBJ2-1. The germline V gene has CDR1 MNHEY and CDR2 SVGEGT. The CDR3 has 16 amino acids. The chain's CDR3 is CASIKRLASSYNEQFF.

CDR3 loop: CASSPLAAAGGTTDTQYF. This rearrangement joins TRBV18 to TRBJ2-3; the D call from TCRdb, TRBD2, cannot be confirmed without DNA. The CDR3 extends over 18 amino acids. Germline CDR1 and CDR2: KGHSH and LQKENI. Filled out from reference TRBV18 and TRBJ2-3, the complete variable domain reads NAGVMQNPRHLVRRRGQEARLRCSPMKGHSHVYWYRQLPEEGLKFMVYLQKENIIDESGMPKERFSAEFPKEGPSILRIQQVVRGDSAAYFCASSPLAAAGGTTDTQYFGPGTRLTVL.

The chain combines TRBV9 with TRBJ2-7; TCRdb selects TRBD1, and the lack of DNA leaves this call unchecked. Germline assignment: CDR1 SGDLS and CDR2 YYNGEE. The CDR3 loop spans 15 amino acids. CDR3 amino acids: CASSFQRDSRHEQYF.

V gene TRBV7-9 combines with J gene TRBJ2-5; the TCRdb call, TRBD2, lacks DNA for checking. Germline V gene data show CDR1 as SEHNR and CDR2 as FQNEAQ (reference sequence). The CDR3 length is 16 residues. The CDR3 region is CASSFRTSALQETQYF. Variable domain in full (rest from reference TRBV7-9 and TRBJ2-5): DTGVSQNPRHKITKRGQNVTFRCDPISEHNRLYWYRQTLGQGPEFLTYFQNEAQLEKSRLLSDRFSAERPKGSFSTLEIQRTEQGDSAMYLCASSFRTSALQETQYFGPGTRLLVL.

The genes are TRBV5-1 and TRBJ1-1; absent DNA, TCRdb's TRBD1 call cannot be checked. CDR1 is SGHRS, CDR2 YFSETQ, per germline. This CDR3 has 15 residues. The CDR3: CASSLSGQMNTEAFF.

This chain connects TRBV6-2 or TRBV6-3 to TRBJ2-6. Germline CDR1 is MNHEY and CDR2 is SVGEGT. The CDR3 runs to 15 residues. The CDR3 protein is CASSSADSGANVLTF.

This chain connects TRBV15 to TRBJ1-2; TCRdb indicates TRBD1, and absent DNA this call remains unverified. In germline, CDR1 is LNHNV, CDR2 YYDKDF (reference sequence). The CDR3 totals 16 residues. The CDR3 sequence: CATSIRSTATNYGYTF.

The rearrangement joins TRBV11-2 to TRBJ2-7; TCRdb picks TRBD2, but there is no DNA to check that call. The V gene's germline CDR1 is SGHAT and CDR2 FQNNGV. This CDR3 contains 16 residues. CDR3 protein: CASSLNSGSGPYEQYF.

This CDR3 reads CASSLPSGNTGELFF. V and J are TRBV28 and TRBJ2-2; the D call of TRBD2 rests on TCRdb alone, since no DNA is present to check it. CDR1 is MDHEN, CDR2 SYDVKM, per germline. This CDR3 is 15 amino acids long.

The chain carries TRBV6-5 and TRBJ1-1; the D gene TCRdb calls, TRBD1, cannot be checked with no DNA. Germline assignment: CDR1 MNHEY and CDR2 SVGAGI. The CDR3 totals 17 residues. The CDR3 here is CASSYFLGEGENTEAFF.

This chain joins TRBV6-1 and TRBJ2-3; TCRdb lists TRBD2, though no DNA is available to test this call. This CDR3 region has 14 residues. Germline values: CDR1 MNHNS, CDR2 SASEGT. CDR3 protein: CASSKLAGGDTQYF.